The subject of this entry is one T cell receptor beta chain. This entry comes from a study of T cell repertoires in ileal Crohn's disease. Per the germline V gene, CDR1 is SGHNT and CDR2 is YYREEE (reference sequence). Trimming removed 1 base at V and 10 bases at J, with 15 bases between. This CDR3 has 15 amino acids. Libraries were prepared by immunoSEQ multiplex PCR; TCRdb keeps only in-frame clonotypes and omits some of them. The table records 16,000 or so clones, roughly 90% of them present only once. Documented time point: inflamed ileum from the surgical specimen. The sequencing input was ileal tissue. This receptor was taken from an adult with Crohn's disease. The gene calls are TRBV5-4 and TRBJ1-6, with D perhaps TRBD1 (6 bases). The CDR3 spells CASSLQGQERSPLHF. The CDR3, as DNA: TGTGCCAGCAGCTTGCAGGGACAAGAAAGGTCACCCCTCCACTTT.